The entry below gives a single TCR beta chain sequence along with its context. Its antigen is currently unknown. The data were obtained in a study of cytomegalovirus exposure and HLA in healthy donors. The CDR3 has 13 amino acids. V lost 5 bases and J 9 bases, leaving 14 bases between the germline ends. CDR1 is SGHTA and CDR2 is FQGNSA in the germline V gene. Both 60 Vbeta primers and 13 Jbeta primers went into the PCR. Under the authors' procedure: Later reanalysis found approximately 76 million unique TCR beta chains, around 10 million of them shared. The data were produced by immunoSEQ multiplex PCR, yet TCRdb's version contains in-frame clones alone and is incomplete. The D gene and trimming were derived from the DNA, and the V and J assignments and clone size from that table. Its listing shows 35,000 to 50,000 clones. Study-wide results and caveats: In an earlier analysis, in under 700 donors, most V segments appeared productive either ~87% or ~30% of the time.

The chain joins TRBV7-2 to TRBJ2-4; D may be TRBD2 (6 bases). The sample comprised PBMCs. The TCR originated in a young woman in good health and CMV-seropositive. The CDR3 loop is CASSAGTQGIQYF. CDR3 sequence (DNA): TGTGCCAGCAGCGCGGGGACCCAAGGCATTCAGTACTTC.